The source of this T cell receptor (beta chain) is a study of human T cells and chemical hapten exposure. TCRdb itself ran the RACE reads through MiXCR, one entry per CDR3 protein. This sample has approximately 57,000 distinct CDR3 sequences, with 9.3% found just once. Germline assignment: CDR1 SGHTA and CDR2 FQGTGA. The CDR3 extends over 14 amino acids. V was cut by 0 bases and J by 0 bases, with 5 bases left in between. Described time point: patch test 1, 2 weeks after DPC sensitization. Specified treatment: therapeutic diphenylcyclopropenone sensitization with weekly scalp DPC. Each donor was an alopecia patient between 18 and 70 years of age who qualified for DPC.

The rearrangement uses TRBV7-3 and TRBJ1-1; no firm D call. The receptor was derived from a woman aged 35 to 49 with alopecia areata. Some clones in this sample may be carry-over from other donors' samples. The sequences come from whole blood, collected in connection with sensitization to the hapten diphenylcyclopropenone (DPC). CDR3 protein: CASSLTAMNTEAFF. The CDR3 DNA reads TGTGCCAGCAGCTTAACAGCTATGAACACTGAAGCTTTCTTT. Filled out from reference TRBV7-3 and TRBJ1-1, the complete variable domain reads GAGVSQTPSNKVTEKGKYVELRCDPISGHTALYWYRQSLGQGPEFLIYFQGTGAADDSGLPNDRFFAVRPEGSVSTLKIQRTERGDSAVYLCASSLTAMNTEAFFGQGTRLTVV.